This T cell receptor beta chain stems from a study of T cells in Graves' hyperthyroidism and ophthalmopathy. What was amplified from RNA transcripts were TCR beta CDR3 regions. An initial round of RT-PCR targeting the TCR CDR3 relied on the HTBI primer set. TCRdb itself ran the multiplex PCR reads through MiXCR, one entry per CDR3 protein. The data hold around 250,000 distinct CDR3 sequences, with approximately 14% observed a single time. Clinical symptoms, serum thyroxine and TRAb, thyroid ultrasound and orbital computed tomography were used for the diagnoses. Germline V gene data show CDR1 as MDHEN and CDR2 as SYDVKM. V lost 0 bases and J lost 8, with 17 bases in between. This CDR3 has 16 amino acids.

Sequencing was performed on blood. The TCR comes from a woman between 40 and 55 years old with Graves' hyperthyroidism that later progressed to Graves' ophthalmopathy. The chain links TRBV28 to TRBJ2-1, with D maybe TRBD2 (5 bases). In DNA form, the CDR3 reads TGTGCCAGCAGTTTATGGGGCCCAAGAGGGAATTATGAGCAGTTCTTC. Its protein is CASSLWGPRGNYEQFF. The full variable domain, completed using reference TRBV28 and TRBJ2-1, is DVKVTQSSRYLVKRTGEKVFLECVQDMDHENMFWYRQDPGLGLRLIYFSYDVKMKEKGDIPEGYSVSREKKERFSLILESASTNQTSMYLCASSLWGPRGNYEQFFGPGTRLTVL.